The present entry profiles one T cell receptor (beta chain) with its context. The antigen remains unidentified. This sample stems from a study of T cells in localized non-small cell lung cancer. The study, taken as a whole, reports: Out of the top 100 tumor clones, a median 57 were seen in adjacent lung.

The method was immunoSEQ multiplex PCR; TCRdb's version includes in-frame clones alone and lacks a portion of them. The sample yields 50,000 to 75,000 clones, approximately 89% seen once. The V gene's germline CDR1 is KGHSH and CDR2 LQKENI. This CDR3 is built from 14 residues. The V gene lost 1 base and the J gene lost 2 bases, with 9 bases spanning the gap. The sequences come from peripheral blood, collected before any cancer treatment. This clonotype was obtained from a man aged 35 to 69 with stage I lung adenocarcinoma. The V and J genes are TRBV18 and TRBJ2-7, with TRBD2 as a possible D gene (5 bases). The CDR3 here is CASSPRTGTYEQYF. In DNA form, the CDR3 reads TGTGCCAGCTCACCACGGACGGGAACCTACGAGCAGTACTTC.